These 5 T cell receptor beta chains came from one sample sequenced in a study of PD-1 blockade in classical Hodgkin lymphoma. No patient escaped relapse after autologous stem cell transplantation, and brentuximab vedotin exposure varied. Profiling relied on immunoSEQ multiplex PCR, and the TCRdb table lists in-frame clones only, not all of them. The sample consists of fewer than 50,000 clones, roughly 86% of them appearing once. The starting material was peripheral blood mononuclear cells (PBMCs), obtained before the second cycle of nivolumab. The source of these receptors is a human donor with classical Hodgkin lymphoma.

This clone has only a few counts. The J gene is TRBJ1-6, the V gene TRBV7-8; no clear D gene. Germline V gene data show CDR1 as SGHVS and CDR2 as FQNEAQ. V dropped 5 bases and J dropped 11 bases, with 13 bases sitting between them. The CDR3 covers 13 residues. The CDR3 nucleotides read TGTGCCAGCAGCACTACCACGGAGGCACCCCTCCACTTT. As protein: CASSTTTEAPLHF.

The rearrangement joins TRBV4-3 to TRBJ2-3; D might be TRBD1 or TRBD2, each matching 5 bases. Trimming shortened V by 0 bases and J by 1 base, and 11 bases separated the two germline ends. The germline CDR1 and CDR2 sequences are LGHNA and YSLEER. The CDR3 spans 16 residues. The CDR3 sequence is CASSQELQGGTDTQYF. CDR3 nucleotide sequence: TGCGCCAGCAGCCAAGAACTCCAGGGAGGCACAGATACGCAGTATTTT.

The chain joins TRBV10-3 to TRBJ2-7, with 11 nucleotides matching TRBD1. Germline CDR1 and CDR2: ENHRY and SYGVKD. This CDR3 contains 13 residues. J lost 3 bases, V lost 8 bases, and 3 bases had no gene match. The CDR3 nucleotides read TGTGCCATCGGGGACAGGGGGGGCTACGAGCAGTACTTC. Its protein product is CAIGDRGGYEQYF.

The CDR3 loop reads CASSSITGGETQYF. The DNA for the CDR3 is TGTGCCAGCAGTTCGATAACAGGGGGGGAGACCCAGTACTTC. The genes are TRBV27 and TRBJ2-5, with 8 bases aligning to TRBD1. This CDR3 region has 14 residues. CDR1 is MNHEY and CDR2 is SMNVEV in the germline V gene (reference sequence). Trimming cost V 4 bases and J 5 bases; bases outside gene matches: 6.

CDR3 sequence reads: CASGLGDRGYNEQFF. In DNA form, the CDR3 reads TGTGCTAGTGGTTTGGGAGACAGGGGGTACAATGAGCAGTTCTTC. This chain links TRBV12-5 with TRBJ2-1, with TRBD1 matching 9 bases. With V trimmed by 1 base and J by 4 bases, 2 bases remained unmatched. This CDR3 comprises 15 residues. The germline CDR1 and CDR2 sequences are LGHNT and FRNRAP. Supplemented by reference TRBV12-5 and TRBJ2-1, the full variable domain reads DARVTQTPRHKVTEMGQEVTMRCQPILGHNTVFWYRQTMMQGLELLAYFRNRAPLDDSGMPKDRFSAEMPDATLATLKIQPSEPRDSAVYFCASGLGDRGYNEQFFGPGTRLTVL.